The entry below gives a single T cell receptor beta chain sequence along with its context. These data belong to a study of blood T cell repertoires in COVID-19. Study-wide background: PBMCs, B-cell-depleted T cells, or T cells provided the cDNA or gDNA that made up the material.

In the original workflow: Estimated nucleated cell counts came from reference gene primer amplification. Using immunoSEQ multiplex PCR, the repertoire was profiled, and TCRdb retains in-frame clones only, with some absent. Clone size and V and J calls were adopted from that table, with D and trimming inferred from the DNA. The sample shows about 240,000 clones, roughly four fifths of them seen only once. The material sequenced was peripheral blood. This clonotype was sampled from a woman aged 70-85 years with acute or convalescent COVID-19.

CDR3 DNA: TGTGCCAGCAGCCACCGGTCTGATGAAAAACTGTTTTTT. This sequence encodes CASSHRSDEKLFF. V is TRBV3-1 (or the pseudogene TRBV3-2) and J is TRBJ1-4; D not certain. This CDR3 is built from 13 residues. V was trimmed by 3 bases and J by 6 bases, leaving 8 bases between them. Germline CDR1 and CDR2: LGHDT and YNNKEL (reference sequence).